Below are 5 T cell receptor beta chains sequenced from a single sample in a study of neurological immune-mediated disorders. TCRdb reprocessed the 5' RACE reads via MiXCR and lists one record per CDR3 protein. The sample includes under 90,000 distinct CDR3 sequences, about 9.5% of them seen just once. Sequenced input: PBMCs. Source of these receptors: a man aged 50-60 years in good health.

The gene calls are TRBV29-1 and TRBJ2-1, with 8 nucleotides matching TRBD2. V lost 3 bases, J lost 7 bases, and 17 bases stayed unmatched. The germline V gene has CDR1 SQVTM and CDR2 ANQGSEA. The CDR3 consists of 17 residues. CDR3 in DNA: TGCAGCGTTGATCCACTAGCAACGGGGGGGCATGGAAATGAGCAGTTCTTC. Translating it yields CSVDPLATGGHGNEQFF.

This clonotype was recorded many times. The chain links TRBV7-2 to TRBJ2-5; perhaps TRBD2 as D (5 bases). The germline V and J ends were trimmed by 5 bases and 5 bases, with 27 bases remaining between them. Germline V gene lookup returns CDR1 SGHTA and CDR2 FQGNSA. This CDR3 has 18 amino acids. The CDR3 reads CASSRTIGGTQRGETQYF. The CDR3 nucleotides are TGTGCCAGCAGCCGAACTATAGGTGGCACGCAGCGAGGGGAGACCCAGTACTTC.

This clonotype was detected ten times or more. CDR3 bases: TGTGCCAGCAGCGGGGGTCCCTCCCTCAATGAAAAACTGTTTTTT. This gives the protein CASSGGPSLNEKLFF. The chain has TRBV5-5 and TRBJ1-4; weak D call: TRBD1 (5 bases). This CDR3 has 15 residues. Trimming pared 4 bases from V and 5 bases from J, leaving 15 bases between. Germline values: CDR1 SGHKS, CDR2 YYEKEE (reference sequence). Variable domain in full (rest from reference TRBV5-5 and TRBJ1-4): DAGVTQSPTHLIKTRGQQVTLRCSPISGHKSVSWYQQVLGQGPQFIFQYYEKEERGRGNFPDRFSARQFPNYSSELNVNALLLGDSALYLCASSGGPSLNEKLFFGSGTQLSVL.

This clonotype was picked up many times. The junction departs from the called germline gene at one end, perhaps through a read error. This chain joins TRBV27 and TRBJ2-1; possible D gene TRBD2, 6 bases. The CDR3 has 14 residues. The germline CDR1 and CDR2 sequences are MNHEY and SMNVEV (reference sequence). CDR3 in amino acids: CASSLSGPLAEQFF. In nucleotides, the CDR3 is TGTGCCAGCAGTCTATCGGGTCCCCTAGCGGAGCAGTTCTTC.

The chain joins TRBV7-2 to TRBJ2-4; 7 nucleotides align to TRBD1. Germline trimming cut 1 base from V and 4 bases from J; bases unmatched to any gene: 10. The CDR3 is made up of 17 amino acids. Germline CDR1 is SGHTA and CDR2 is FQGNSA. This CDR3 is CASSLVLGGVEKNIQYF. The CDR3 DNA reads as TGTGCCAGCAGCTTAGTCCTAGGGGGCGTCGAAAAAAACATTCAGTACTTC.